The table lists the clone carrying this T cell receptor (beta chain) with a few counts. What it recognizes is unknown. Using its own MiXCR run on the reads, TCRdb lists one record per CDR3 protein. The sample has some 150,000 distinct CDR3 sequences, about a quarter seen once; the top ten hold roughly 9.8%. The CDR3 has 15 amino acids. Germline loops: CDR1 SGHDN, CDR2 FVKESK. Trimming took 2 bases from V and 1 from J, leaving 11 bases between them. The sample belongs to a study of T cell repertoires in cytomegalovirus infection. About the research overall: CMV infection together with matching HLA type was indicated by public TCR beta signatures. Broader study findings: There were HLA-C-restricted CMV-specific TCR beta clonotypes dominating the ex vivo response.

This TCR was sampled from a human donor in good health (CMV status not recorded). Some clones in this sample may be carry-over from other donors' samples. This chain connects TRBV14 to TRBJ1-2; the D gene is possibly TRBD1 (6 bases). Sequenced material: PBMCs. The CDR3 DNA reads TGTGCCAGCAGCCAACAGGGGCGTCATAACTATGGCTACACCTTC. Translation: CASSQQGRHNYGYTF.